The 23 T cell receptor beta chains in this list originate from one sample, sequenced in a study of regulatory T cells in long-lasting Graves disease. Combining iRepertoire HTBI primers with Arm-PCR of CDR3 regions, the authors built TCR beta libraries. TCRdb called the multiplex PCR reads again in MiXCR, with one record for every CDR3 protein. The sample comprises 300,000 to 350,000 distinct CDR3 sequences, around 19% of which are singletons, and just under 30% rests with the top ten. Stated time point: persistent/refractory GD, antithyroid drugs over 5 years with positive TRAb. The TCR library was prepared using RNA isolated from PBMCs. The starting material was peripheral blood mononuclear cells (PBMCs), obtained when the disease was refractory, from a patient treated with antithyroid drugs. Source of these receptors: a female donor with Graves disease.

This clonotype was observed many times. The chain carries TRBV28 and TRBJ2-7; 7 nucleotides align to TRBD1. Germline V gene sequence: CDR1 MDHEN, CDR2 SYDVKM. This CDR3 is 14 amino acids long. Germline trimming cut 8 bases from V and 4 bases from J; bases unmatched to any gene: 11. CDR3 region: CASSGTGVRYEQYF. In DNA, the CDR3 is TGTGCCAGCTCGGGAACAGGGGTTAGATACGAGCAGTACTTC.

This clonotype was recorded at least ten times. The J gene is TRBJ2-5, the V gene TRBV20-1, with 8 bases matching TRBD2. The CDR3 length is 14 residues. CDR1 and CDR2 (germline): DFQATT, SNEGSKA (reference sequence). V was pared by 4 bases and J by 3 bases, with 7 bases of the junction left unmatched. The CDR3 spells CSAKPGLGKETQYF. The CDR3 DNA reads TGCAGTGCTAAACCGGGACTAGGAAAAGAGACCCAGTACTTC.

The CDR3 spells CASSYVRGPSYGYTF. CDR3 nucleotides: TGTGCCAGCAGTTACGTCAGGGGACCCTCTTATGGCTACACCTTC. The rearrangement links TRBV6-5 to TRBJ1-2; possibly TRBD1 for D (6 bases). This CDR3 region has 15 residues. The germline V gene has CDR1 MNHEY and CDR2 SVGAGI. V lost 2 bases and J lost 5, with 15 bases in between.

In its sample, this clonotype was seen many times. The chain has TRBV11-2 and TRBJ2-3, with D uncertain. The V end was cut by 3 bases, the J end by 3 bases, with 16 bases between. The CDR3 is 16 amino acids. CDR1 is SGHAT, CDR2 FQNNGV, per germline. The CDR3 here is CASSFPDRRRTDTQYF. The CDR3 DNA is TGTGCCAGCAGCTTCCCCGACCGTAGGCGTACAGATACGCAGTATTTT.

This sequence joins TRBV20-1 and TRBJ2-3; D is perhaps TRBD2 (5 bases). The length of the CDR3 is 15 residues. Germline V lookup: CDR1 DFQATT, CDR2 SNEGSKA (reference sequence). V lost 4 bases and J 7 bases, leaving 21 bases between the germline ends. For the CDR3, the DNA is TGCAGTGCTAAACCCCTTCTGGGAGATACGTATACGCAGTATTTT. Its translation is CSAKPLLGDTYTQYF.

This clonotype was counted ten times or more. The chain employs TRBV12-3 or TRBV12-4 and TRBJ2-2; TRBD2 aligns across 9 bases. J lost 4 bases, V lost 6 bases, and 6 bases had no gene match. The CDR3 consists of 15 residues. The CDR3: CASRRLAEGTGELFF. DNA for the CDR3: TGTGCCAGCAGAAGACTAGCGGAGGGCACCGGGGAGCTGTTTTTT.

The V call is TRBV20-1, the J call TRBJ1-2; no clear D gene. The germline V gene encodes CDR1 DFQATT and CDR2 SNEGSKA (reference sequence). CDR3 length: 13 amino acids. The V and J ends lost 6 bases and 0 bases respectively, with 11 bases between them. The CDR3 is CSANHRANYGYTF. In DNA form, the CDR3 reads TGCAGTGCAAATCACAGAGCTAACTATGGCTACACCTTC.

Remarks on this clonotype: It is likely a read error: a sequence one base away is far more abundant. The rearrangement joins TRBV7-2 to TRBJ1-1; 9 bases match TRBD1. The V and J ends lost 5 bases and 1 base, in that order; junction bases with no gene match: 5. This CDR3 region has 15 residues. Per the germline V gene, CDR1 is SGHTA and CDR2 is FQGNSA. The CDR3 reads CASSPGTGRNTEAFF. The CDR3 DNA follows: TGTGCCAGCAGCCCCGGGACAGGGAGGAACACTGAAGCTTTCTTT.

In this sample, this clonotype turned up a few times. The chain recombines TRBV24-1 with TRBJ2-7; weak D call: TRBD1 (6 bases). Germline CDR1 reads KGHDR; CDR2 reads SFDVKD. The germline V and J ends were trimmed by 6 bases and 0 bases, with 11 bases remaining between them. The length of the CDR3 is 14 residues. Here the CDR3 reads CATSSRQASYEQYF. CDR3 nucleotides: TGTGCCACCAGTTCAAGACAGGCCTCCTACGAGCAGTACTTC.

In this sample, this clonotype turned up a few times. CDR3 sequence reads: CATSSLGGETQYF. As DNA, the CDR3 is TGTGCCACCAGCAGCTTAGGGGGGGAGACCCAGTACTTC. This chain uses TRBV15 with TRBJ2-5, with D tentatively TRBD1 or TRBD2 (6 bases each). Between the trimmed V and J ends, which lost 3 bases and 5 bases, there was a span of 10 bases. CDR1 and CDR2 (germline): LNHNV, YYDKDF (reference sequence). This CDR3 region has 13 residues.

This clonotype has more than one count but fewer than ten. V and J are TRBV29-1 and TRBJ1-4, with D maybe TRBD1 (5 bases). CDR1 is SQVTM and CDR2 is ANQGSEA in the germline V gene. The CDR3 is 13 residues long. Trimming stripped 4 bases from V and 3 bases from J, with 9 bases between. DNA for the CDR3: TGCAGCGTTGGGGGGGTCTCTAATGAAAAACTGTTTTTT. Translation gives CSVGGVSNEKLFF.

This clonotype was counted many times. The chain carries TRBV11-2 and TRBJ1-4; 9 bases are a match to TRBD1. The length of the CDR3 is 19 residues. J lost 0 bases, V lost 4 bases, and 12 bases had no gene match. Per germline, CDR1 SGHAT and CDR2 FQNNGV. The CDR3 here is CASSSRDRVFFSTNEKLFF. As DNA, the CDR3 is TGTGCCAGCAGCTCCCGGGACAGGGTATTCTTTTCAACTAATGAAAAACTGTTTTTT. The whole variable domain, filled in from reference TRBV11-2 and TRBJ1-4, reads EAGVAQSPRYKIIEKRQSVAFWCNPISGHATLYWYQQILGQGPKLLIQFQNNGVVDDSQLPKDRFSAERLKGVDSTLKIQPAKLEDSAVYLCASSSRDRVFFSTNEKLFFGSGTQLSVL.

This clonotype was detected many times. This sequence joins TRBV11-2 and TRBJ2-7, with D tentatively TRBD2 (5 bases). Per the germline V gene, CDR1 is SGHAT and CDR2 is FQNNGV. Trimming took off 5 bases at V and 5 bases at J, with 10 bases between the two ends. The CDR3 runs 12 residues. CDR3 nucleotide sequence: TGTGCCAGCAGCCTACTACTAGACGAGCAGTACTTC. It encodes CASSLLLDEQYF.

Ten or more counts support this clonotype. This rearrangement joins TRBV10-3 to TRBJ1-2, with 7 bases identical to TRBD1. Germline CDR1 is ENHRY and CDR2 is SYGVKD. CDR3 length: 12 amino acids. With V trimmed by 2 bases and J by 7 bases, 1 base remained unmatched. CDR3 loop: CAISEPGGGYTF. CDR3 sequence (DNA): TGTGCCATCAGTGAGCCAGGGGGTGGCTACACCTTC.

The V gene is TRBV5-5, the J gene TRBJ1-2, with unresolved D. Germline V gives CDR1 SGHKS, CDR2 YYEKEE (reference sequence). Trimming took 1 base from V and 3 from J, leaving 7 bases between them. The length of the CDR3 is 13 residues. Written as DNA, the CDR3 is TGTGCCAGCAGCTTGAATGGCGACTATGGCTACACCTTC. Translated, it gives CASSLNGDYGYTF.

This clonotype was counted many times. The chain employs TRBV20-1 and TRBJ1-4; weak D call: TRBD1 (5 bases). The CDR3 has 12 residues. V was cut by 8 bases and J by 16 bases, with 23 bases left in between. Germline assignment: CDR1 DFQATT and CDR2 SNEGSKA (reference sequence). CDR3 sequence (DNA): TGCAGTCCATTTCCTATTGGGGGGGAGGCGTTTTTT. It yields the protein CSPFPIGGEAFF.

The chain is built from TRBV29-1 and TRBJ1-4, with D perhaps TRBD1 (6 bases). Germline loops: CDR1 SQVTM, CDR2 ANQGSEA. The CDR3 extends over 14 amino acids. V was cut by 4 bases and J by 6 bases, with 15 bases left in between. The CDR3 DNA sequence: TGCAGCGTTGGGGGGGCTTTTGGGGATGAAAAACTGTTTTTT. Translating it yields CSVGGAFGDEKLFF. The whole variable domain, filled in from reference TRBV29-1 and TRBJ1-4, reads SAVISQKPSRDICQRGTSLTIQCQVDSQVTMMFWYRQQPGQSLTLIATANQGSEATYESGFVIDKFPISRPNLTFSTLTVSNMSPEDSSIYLCSVGGAFGDEKLFFGSGTQLSVL.

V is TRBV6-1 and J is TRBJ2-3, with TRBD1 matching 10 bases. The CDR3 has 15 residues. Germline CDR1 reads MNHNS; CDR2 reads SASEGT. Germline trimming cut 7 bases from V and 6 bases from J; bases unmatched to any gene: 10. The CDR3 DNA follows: TGTGCCAGCACCTCACCGGGACAGGGGCGGGATACGCAGTATTTT. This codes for CASTSPGQGRDTQYF.

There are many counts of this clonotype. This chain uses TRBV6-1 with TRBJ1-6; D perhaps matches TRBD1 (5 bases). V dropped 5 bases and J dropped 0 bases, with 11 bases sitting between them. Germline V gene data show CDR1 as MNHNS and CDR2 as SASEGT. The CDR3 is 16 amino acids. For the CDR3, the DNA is TGTGCCAGCAGTCGGGACTCGAGCTCCTATAATTCACCCCTCCACTTT. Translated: CASSRDSSSYNSPLHF.

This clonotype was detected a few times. The CDR3 loop is CASSLGGQGEAFF. CDR3 nucleotide sequence: TGTGCCAGCAGCTTAGGCGGACAGGGAGAAGCTTTCTTT. The chain recombines TRBV7-9 with TRBJ1-1; TRBD1 agrees at 8 bases. This CDR3 is 13 amino acids long. With V trimmed by 1 base and J by 8 bases, 3 bases remained unmatched. Germline V gives CDR1 SEHNR, CDR2 FQNEAQ (reference sequence). Supplemented by reference TRBV7-9 and TRBJ1-1, the full variable domain reads DTGVSQNPRHKITKRGQNVTFRCDPISEHNRLYWYRQTLGQGPEFLTYFQNEAQLEKSRLLSDRFSAERPKGSFSTLEIQRTEQGDSAMYLCASSLGGQGEAFFGQGTRLTVV.

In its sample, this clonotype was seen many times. The CDR3 DNA is TGTGCCAGTAGCCCGGGACAGGGTATCAACGAGCAGTACTTC. Translation: CASSPGQGINEQYF. This chain links TRBV19 with TRBJ2-7; 9 bases align to TRBD1. Germline loops: CDR1 LNHDA, CDR2 SQIVND (reference sequence). CDR3 length equals 14 residues. With 6 bases clipped from V and 5 bases from J, the junction kept 8 bases outside the gene matches.

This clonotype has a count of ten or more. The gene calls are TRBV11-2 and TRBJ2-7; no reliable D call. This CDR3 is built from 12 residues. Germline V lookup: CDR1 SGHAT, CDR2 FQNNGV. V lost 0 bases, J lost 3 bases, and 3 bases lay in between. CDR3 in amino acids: CASSLEVYEQYF. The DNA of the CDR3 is TGTGCCAGCAGCTTAGAAGTCTACGAGCAGTACTTC.

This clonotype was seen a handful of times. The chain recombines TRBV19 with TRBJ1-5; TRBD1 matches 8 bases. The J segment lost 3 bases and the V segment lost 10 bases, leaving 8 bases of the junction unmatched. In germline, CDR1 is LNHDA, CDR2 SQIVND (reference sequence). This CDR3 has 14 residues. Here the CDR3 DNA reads TGTGCCACCACGGGGACAGGACTCAATCAGCCCCAGCATTTT. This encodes CATTGTGLNQPQHF.